The source of this T cell receptor (beta chain) is a study of cytomegalovirus exposure and HLA in healthy donors. General study findings and limits: Likely technical artifact: a cluster of highly shared sequence variants. A later analysis reportedly found fewer N-insertions in an Asian-associated ancestry cluster than the roughly 680-donor mean.

On this clone: Its antigen is unknown.

V shed 11 bases, J shed 5 bases, and the junction held 17 bases outside the gene matches. Germline V gene data show CDR1 as SGHAT and CDR2 as FQNNGV. CDR3 size: 16 residues. Primers included in the PCR were 60 Vbeta and 13 Jbeta primers. Per the original methods: About 10 million shared chains were among approximately 87 million unique TCR beta chains counted in a later analysis. The table came from immunoSEQ multiplex PCR; TCRdb's copy has only in-frame clones and leaves some out. V and J calls and clone size are copied from that table; D and trimming were computed from the DNA. The profile covers 150,000 or so clones, with around 76% appearing a single time and roughly 1.4% taken by the ten largest.

The sequenced sample was PBMCs. The chain uses TRBV11-2 and TRBJ2-2; 7 bases align to TRBD2. The TCR sequence derives from a man aged 35 to 55 in good health and CMV-seronegative. The CDR3 DNA reads TGTGCCTGCCCCCGATTTGCTGCGGGAGATACCGGGGAGCTGTTTTTT. Residues: CACPRFAAGDTGELFF.